This T cell receptor beta chain originates from a study of blood T cell repertoires in COVID-19. Study details: Sources were T cells, B-cell-depleted T cells, or PBMCs; the material itself was cDNA or gDNA.

The method was immunoSEQ multiplex PCR; TCRdb's version includes in-frame clones alone and lacks a portion of them. Of 65,000 to 75,000 clones in the sample, around 86% were seen once. Sequenced sample: peripheral blood. The receptor was derived from a woman over 75 with active or convalescent COVID-19.

Here the CDR3 DNA reads TGTGCCAGCAGCCCCTCAGGGTCGGGCTACACCTTC. Its protein product is CASSPSGSGYTF. The rearrangement joins TRBV12-3 or TRBV12-4 to TRBJ1-2; perhaps TRBD1 as D (5 bases). The V and J ends lost 6 bases and 8 bases respectively, with 13 bases between them. The CDR3 has 12 amino acids.